This TCR beta chain was captured in a study of neurological immune-mediated disorders. This clonotype was picked up many times. TCRdb re-called the 5' RACE reads through MiXCR, storing one row per CDR3 protein. The sample shows roughly 100,000 distinct CDR3 sequences, less than 14% of them seen only once. In germline, CDR1 is MNHNY, CDR2 SVGAGI (reference sequence). Unmatched junction bases numbered 13, after V lost 7 bases and J lost 6 bases. The CDR3 sequence is 15 residues long. Time point specified: longitudinal time-point 3. The rearrangement joins TRBV6-6 to TRBJ2-7; TRBD1 aligns across 9 bases. What was sequenced was PBMCs. This sequence was found in a female donor with HTLV-1-associated myelopathy (HAM/TSP). Here the CDR3 reads CASTYRYRGRGEQYF. The CDR3 DNA sequence: TGTGCCAGCACCTACCGATACAGGGGGCGGGGCGAGCAGTACTTC.